A single sample gave rise to the 8 T cell receptor beta chains below, sequenced in a study of Graves' ophthalmopathy and Graves' hyperthyroidism. TCR beta CDR3 regions were amplified from RNA transcripts. HTBI primers were used in a first-round RT-PCR, which preceded a second-round multiplex PCR. Each CDR3 protein is one row after TCRdb ran MiXCR on the multiplex PCR reads. The sample consists of over 650,000 distinct CDR3 sequences, 35% to 50% of them appearing once. Sequences were obtained from peripheral blood. These receptor sequences come from an adult man with Graves' ophthalmopathy.

This clonotype occurred once. A much more abundant neighbour one base away suggests this may be a read error. The chain carries TRBV25-1 and TRBJ1-3, with D perhaps TRBD1 (5 bases). From germline, CDR1 is MGHDK and CDR2 SYGVNS. The CDR3 extends over 16 amino acids. CDR3 nucleotides: TGTGCCAGCACCCTTCCCCGGGGACGCTCTGGAAACGCCATATATTTT. It is translated as CASTLPRGRSGNAIYF.

Comments on this clonotype: The CDR3 does not close with the conserved phenylalanine or tryptophan, likely indicating a read error. The DNA is left out, because the CDR3 cannot be placed on it with certainty; the CDR3 is given as TCRdb lists it. The chain recombines TRBV7-9 with TRBJ1-2; the table's TRBD1 call for D was not verified on the DNA. The CDR3 is 14 residues long, ends included. CDR1 is SEHNR and CDR2 is FQNEAQ in the germline V gene (reference sequence). This CDR3 reads CASSLGQGNYGYAI.

The chain carries TRBV14 and TRBJ2-2; no firm D call. V was pared by 0 bases and J by 2 bases, with 7 bases between. There are 15 residues in the CDR3. The germline V gene encodes CDR1 SGHDN and CDR2 FVKESK. The CDR3 DNA is TGTGCCAGCAGCCAAGATGACTTAAACACCGGGGAGCTGTTTTTT. Translating it yields CASSQDDLNTGELFF.

This clonotype has a count of ten or more. The rearrangement joins TRBV12-3 or TRBV12-4 to TRBJ1-1; 7 positions match TRBD1. V shed 6 bases, J shed 3 bases, and the junction held 4 bases outside the gene matches. The CDR3 has 13 residues. In nucleotides, the CDR3 is TGTGCCAGCAGGGCACAGGGGTACACTGAAGCTTTCTTT. Translating it yields CASRAQGYTEAFF.

At least ten counts were recorded for this clonotype. The chain couples TRBV7-8 to TRBJ2-5; D unclear. This CDR3 comprises 15 residues. Germline lookup yields CDR1 SGHVS and CDR2 FQNEAQ. V dropped 5 bases and J dropped 1 base, with 14 bases sitting between them. The CDR3: CASSLGRTSQETQYF. The CDR3 DNA follows: TGTGCCAGCAGCCTAGGACGGACGTCCCAAGAGACCCAGTACTTC.

For this clonotype: This CDR3 fails to terminate in the conserved phenylalanine or tryptophan, so it likely reflects a read error. The chain uses TRBV2 and TRBJ2-2; 7 bases agree with TRBD2. The germline V gene has CDR1 SNHLY and CDR2 FYNNEI. CDR3 length equals 17 residues. CDR3 loop: CVSSYTTSRRNSGDLFI. The CDR3 DNA sequence: TGTGTCAGCAGCTACACGACTAGCAGGAGAAACTCCGGGGACCTGTTTATT.

The chain combines TRBV4-2 with TRBJ2-2, with 8 positions matching TRBD2. Germline V gene data show CDR1 as LGHNA and CDR2 as YNFKEQ. The V segment lost 1 base and the J segment 7 bases; nucleotides outside the gene matches: 5. The CDR3 is 15 residues long. CDR3 nucleotides: TGTGCCAGCAGCCAAGGCGGGGGGCTTAGCGGGGAGCTGTTTTTT. It codes for CASSQGGGLSGELFF.

This clonotype showed up just a few times. The CDR3 nucleotides are TGCAGTGCTAGGGACACTTATAATTCACCCCTCCACTTT. The encoded protein is CSARDTYNSPLHF. This sequence joins TRBV20-1 and TRBJ1-6; D might be TRBD1 (5 bases). V lost 3 bases, J lost 4 bases, and 7 bases lay in between. Germline V gene lookup returns CDR1 DFQATT and CDR2 SNEGSKA (reference sequence). The CDR3 contains 13 residues.